Following are 9 T cell receptor beta chains from one sample sequenced in a study of chemoradiotherapy in HPV16-positive cancers. The data were produced by immunoSEQ multiplex PCR, yet TCRdb's version contains in-frame clones alone and is incomplete. The data hold about 15,000 clones, with around nine tenths observed a single time. The sequencing here drew on blood, taken from a patient who underwent chemoradiotherapy. The receptors were gathered from a human donor with HPV-associated anogenital cancer.

This sequence joins TRBV6-4 and TRBJ2-1, with unresolved D. CDR3 size: 11 residues. The germline V gene encodes CDR1 MRHNA and CDR2 SNTAGT. V shed 3 bases and J shed 6 bases, with 3 bases lying between them. The CDR3 spells CASSEANEQFF. The CDR3 DNA is TGTGCCAGCAGTGAAGCCAATGAGCAGTTCTTC.

The table lists this clone with a count of one. The rearrangement joins TRBV6-1 to TRBJ2-2, with 14 bases identical to TRBD2. Per germline, CDR1 MNHNS and CDR2 SASEGT. The CDR3 consists of 19 residues. V was clipped by 4 bases and J by 3 bases; unmatched bases: 10. CDR3 loop: CASSGPGLAGAIYTGELFF. For the CDR3, the DNA is TGTGCCAGCAGTGGACCGGGACTAGCGGGAGCGATTTACACCGGGGAGCTGTTTTTT.

The chain couples TRBV11-2 to TRBJ2-7; D possibly corresponds to TRBD2 (7 bases). The CDR3 runs 15 residues. Trimming removed 5 bases at V and 2 bases at J, with 16 bases between. CDR1 SGHAT and CDR2 FQNNGV come from the germline V gene. Here the CDR3 reads CASSLERGAAYEQYF. The DNA for the CDR3 is TGTGCCAGCAGCCTGGAACGGGGGGCGGCCTACGAGCAGTACTTC.

V usage is TRBV6-5 and J usage is TRBJ1-5; no definite D call. The CDR3 is 14 amino acids. Per the germline V gene, CDR1 is MNHEY and CDR2 is SVGAGI. Between the trimmed V and J ends, which lost 6 bases and 2 bases, there was a span of 11 bases. This CDR3 is CASSPSWGNQPQHF. The DNA for the CDR3 is TGTGCCAGCAGCCCTTCCTGGGGCAATCAGCCCCAGCATTTT.

The chain uses TRBV7-8 and TRBJ1-1; TRBD1 matches 9 bases. With V trimmed by 6 bases and J by 0 bases, 8 bases remained unmatched. The CDR3 extends over 16 amino acids. CDR1 is SGHVS, CDR2 FQNEAQ, per germline. The CDR3 spells CASRDRGARMNTEAFF. CDR3 DNA sequence: TGTGCCAGCAGGGACAGGGGTGCAAGGATGAACACTGAAGCTTTCTTT.

This clone was observed a single time. CDR3 sequence (DNA): TGTGCCAGCAGGTTTTCAGGGTTTGCCCTCACAGATACGCAGTATTTT. It specifies CASRFSGFALTDTQYF. V and J are TRBV2 and TRBJ2-3, with D perhaps TRBD1 (5 bases). The CDR3 loop spans 16 amino acids. Germline lookup yields CDR1 SNHLY and CDR2 FYNNEI. V gave up 6 bases and J gave up 2 bases, with 18 bases separating them.

The chain joins TRBV5-1 to TRBJ1-5, with 7 positions matching TRBD1. The CDR3 has 14 amino acids. V was clipped by 4 bases and J by 7 bases; unmatched bases: 8. Germline loops: CDR1 SGHRS, CDR2 YFSETQ. This CDR3 is CASSPGGADQPQHF. The CDR3 DNA follows: TGCGCCAGCAGCCCAGGGGGGGCGGACCAGCCCCAGCATTTT.

The chain carries TRBV7-9 and TRBJ1-1; TRBD1 matches 10 bases. The germline CDR1 and CDR2 sequences are SEHNR and FQNEAQ (reference sequence). Losses at the gene ends were 5 bases for V and 7 bases for J; bases not matched to a gene: 19. This CDR3 has 18 residues. The CDR3 here is CASSPPAGTGAPSREAFF. DNA of the CDR3: TGTGCCAGCAGCCCGCCAGCCGGGACAGGGGCACCCTCCCGTGAAGCTTTCTTT. Supplemented by reference TRBV7-9 and TRBJ1-1, the full variable domain reads DTGVSQNPRHKITKRGQNVTFRCDPISEHNRLYWYRQTLGQGPEFLTYFQNEAQLEKSRLLSDRFSAERPKGSFSTLEIQRTEQGDSAMYLCASSPPAGTGAPSREAFFGQGTRLTVV.

V usage is TRBV6-1 and J usage is TRBJ1-1, with D possibly TRBD1 on 5 matching bases. Germline V gene lookup returns CDR1 MNHNS and CDR2 SASEGT. CDR3 length: 15 amino acids. With 3 bases removed from V and 6 bases from J, the gap between germline ends came to 17 bases. The DNA for the CDR3 is TGTGCCAGCAGTGACCAGGGTACGTCTAGCGCTGAAGCTTTCTTT. It translates to CASSDQGTSSAEAFF.